This T cell receptor beta chain was profiled in a study of monozygotic twins with inflammatory bowel disease. From germline, CDR1 is MNHEY and CDR2 SMNVEV (reference sequence). The CDR3 length is 14 residues. A word on this clonotype: Antigen specificity is unknown.

No DNA is given; TCRdb re-called the 5' RACE reads and lists each CDR3 protein once. The sample has a few hundred thousand distinct CDR3 sequences. Overall study findings and caveats: Distinct T cell subtypes could not be told apart.

J is TRBJ2-1 and V is TRBV27. What was sequenced was blood. The receptor was derived from a human donor with ulcerative colitis or Crohn's disease, or a healthy co-twin of an affected twin (not recorded which). CDR3 sequence reads: CASSFMLSYNEQFF.